This entry is about one T cell receptor beta chain. Generated by immunoSEQ multiplex PCR, the TCRdb table keeps only in-frame clones and is missing some. The repertoire shows about 210,000 clones; the top ten hold around 2%. CDR3 size: 14 residues. V lost 2 bases to trimming and J lost 0 bases; unmatched junction nucleotides: 2. Germline CDR1 and CDR2: SGHDT and YYEEEE. The data derive from a study of control samples from healthy donors and cancer patients. The origin of this receptor is a woman in her thirties in good health. The genes are TRBV5-6 and TRBJ2-7; 7 nucleotides line up with TRBD2. The sample taken for sequencing was blood. This CDR3 reads CASSFGRSSYEQYF. CDR3 bases: TGTGCCAGCAGCTTCGGGAGGAGCTCCTACGAGCAGTACTTC.